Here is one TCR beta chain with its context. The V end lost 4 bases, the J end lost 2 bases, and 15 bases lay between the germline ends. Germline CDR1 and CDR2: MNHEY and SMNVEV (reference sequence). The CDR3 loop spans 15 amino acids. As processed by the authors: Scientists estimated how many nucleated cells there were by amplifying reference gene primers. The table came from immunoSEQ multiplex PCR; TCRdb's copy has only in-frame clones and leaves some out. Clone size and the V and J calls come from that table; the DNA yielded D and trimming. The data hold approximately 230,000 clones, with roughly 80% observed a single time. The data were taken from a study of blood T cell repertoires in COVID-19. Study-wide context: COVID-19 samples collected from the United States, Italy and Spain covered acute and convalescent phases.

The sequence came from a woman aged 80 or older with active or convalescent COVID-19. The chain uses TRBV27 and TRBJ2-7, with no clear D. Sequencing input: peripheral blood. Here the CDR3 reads CASSSLIRVPYEQYF. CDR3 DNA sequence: TGTGCCAGCAGTTCTTTAATCCGGGTCCCCTACGAGCAGTACTTC.